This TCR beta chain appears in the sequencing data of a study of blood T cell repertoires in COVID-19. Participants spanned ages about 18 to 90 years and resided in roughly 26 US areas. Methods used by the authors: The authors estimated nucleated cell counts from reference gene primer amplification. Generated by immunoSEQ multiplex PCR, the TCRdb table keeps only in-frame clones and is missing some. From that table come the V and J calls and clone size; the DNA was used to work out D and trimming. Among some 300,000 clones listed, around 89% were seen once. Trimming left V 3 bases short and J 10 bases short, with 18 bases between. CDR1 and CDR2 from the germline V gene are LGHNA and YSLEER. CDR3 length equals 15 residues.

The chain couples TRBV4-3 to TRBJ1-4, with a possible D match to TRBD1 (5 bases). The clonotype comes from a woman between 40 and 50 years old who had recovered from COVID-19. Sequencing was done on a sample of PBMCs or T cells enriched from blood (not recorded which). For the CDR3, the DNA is TGCGCCAGCAGCCACGCCGGGACGGCGGGAGGAAAACTGTTTTTT. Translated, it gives CASSHAGTAGGKLFF.